The text below deals with one T cell receptor (beta chain). Its antigen is not known. The data belong to a study of vaccination and CD4 T cells after COVID-19. Whole-study context: Two Hispanic individuals were among six male and four female convalescent patients.

General study findings and limits: Counts of SARS-CoV-2-reactive clonotypes had a median that went from about 20 to 38, a nonsignificant change. Post-infection sampling omitted early timepoints and covered relatively few convalescent patients.

Described treatment: approximately nine-day PBMC culture with coronavirus spike peptide pools or control peptides (ViraFEST assay). Positive PCR results dated from March to December 2020, before the US Alpha, Beta and Delta variants. With the Oncomine TCR Beta short-read assay, DNA from cultured CD4+ T cells was sequenced. TCRdb fed the PCR reads into MiXCR, producing one record per CDR3 protein. The sample consists of about 18,000 distinct CDR3 sequences, roughly 52% of them appearing once. Trimming cost V 7 bases and J 8 bases, with 15 bases left between them. The CDR3 is made up of 13 amino acids. Germline-derived CDR1 and CDR2 are GTSNPN and SVGIG (reference sequence).

The V gene is TRBV30, the J gene TRBJ1-6; a weak D match, TRBD1 (5 bases). Sequenced material: CD4+ T cells from blood, cultured in vitro. The clonotype originates from a human donor who had recovered from COVID-19. In nucleotides, the CDR3 is TGTGCCTTAAAACAGGCTACAGATTCACCCCTCCACTTT. Translated: CALKQATDSPLHF.